This entry lists 21 T cell receptor beta chains sequenced from one sample in a study of T cell repertoires in cytomegalovirus infection. In TCRdb, the reads were re-called with MiXCR into one record per CDR3 protein. The table lists 150,000 to 200,000 distinct CDR3 sequences, 28% of them singletons, with about 31% in the top ten. Sequenced sample: PBMCs. The receptors were gathered from a human donor in good health (CMV status not recorded). Some clones in this sample may be carry-over from other donors' samples.

This clonotype came up a few times. The CDR3 sequence: CASSIRQGRNEQFF. For the CDR3, the DNA is TGTGCCAGCAGCATCCGACAGGGCCGCAATGAGCAGTTCTTC. The J gene is TRBJ2-1, the V gene TRBV7-8; 7 bases are a match to TRBD1. The germline CDR1 and CDR2 sequences are SGHVS and FQNEAQ. V lost 5 bases and J lost 6; bases outside the gene matches: 7. This CDR3 contains 14 residues. The full variable domain, with the rest looked up from reference TRBV7-8 and TRBJ2-1, is GAGVSQSPRYKVAKRGQDVALRCDPISGHVSLFWYQQALGQGPEFLTYFQNEAQLDKSGLPSDRFFAERPEGSVSTLKIQRTQQEDSAVYLCASSIRQGRNEQFFGPGTRLTVL.

The chain couples TRBV18 to TRBJ2-1; a possible D gene is TRBD1 (5 bases). V lost 2 bases and J 4 bases, leaving 9 bases between the germline ends. The CDR3 totals 14 residues. Germline CDR1 is KGHSH and CDR2 is LQKENI. The CDR3 loop reads CASSPTDKYNEQFF. CDR3 bases: TGTGCCAGCTCACCAACGGACAAATACAATGAGCAGTTCTTC.

The chain employs TRBV6-2 or TRBV6-3 and TRBJ1-2, with unresolved D. V lost 5 bases and J 3 bases, leaving 13 bases between the germline ends. There are 14 residues in the CDR3. Germline V gene sequence: CDR1 MNHEY, CDR2 SVGEGT. The CDR3: CASSRIDTYYGYTF. The CDR3 DNA reads TGTGCCAGCAGTCGAATTGACACCTACTATGGCTACACCTTC.

This sequence joins TRBV19 and TRBJ2-2, with TRBD1 matching 7 bases. Per the germline V gene, CDR1 is LNHDA and CDR2 is SQIVND (reference sequence). This CDR3 comprises 14 residues. The V and J ends lost 4 bases and 7 bases, in that order; junction bases with no gene match: 6. The CDR3 region is CASSRGQTNGELFF. The DNA for the CDR3 is TGTGCCAGTAGTAGGGGACAGACCAACGGGGAGCTGTTTTTT.

This clonotype was recorded a few times. J is TRBJ2-3 and V is TRBV5-4, with 7 bases that match TRBD1. Germline CDR1 reads SGHNT; CDR2 reads YYREEE (reference sequence). There are 14 residues in the CDR3. V trimming: 3 bases; J trimming: 5 bases; junction bases outside the gene matches: 6. The CDR3 spells CASSSPTGRDTQYF. The CDR3 DNA reads as TGTGCCAGCAGCTCTCCGACAGGGCGAGATACGCAGTATTTT.

This clonotype was found many times. The chain uses TRBV7-2 and TRBJ2-1; no definite D call. The germline V gene has CDR1 SGHTA and CDR2 FQGNSA. Trimming removed 0 bases at V and 7 bases at J, with 13 bases between. This CDR3 is built from 15 residues. CDR3 DNA sequence: TGTGCCAGCAGCTTAGCGCAAGGTTTGGGGAATGAGCAGTTCTTC. The encoded protein is CASSLAQGLGNEQFF. Full variable domain (remainder filled in from reference TRBV7-2 and TRBJ2-1): GAGVSQSPSNKVTEKGKDVELRCDPISGHTALYWYRQSLGQGLEFLIYFQGNSAPDKSGLPSDRFSAERTGGSVSTLTIQRTQQEDSAVYLCASSLAQGLGNEQFFGPGTRLTVL.

The gene calls are TRBV7-8 and TRBJ1-5, with D hard to call. Germline V CDR1 and CDR2: SGHVS, FQNEAQ. This CDR3 has 14 amino acids. The V end lost 5 bases, the J end lost 3 bases, and 11 bases lay between the germline ends. The CDR3 region has the DNA TGTGCCAGCAGCGATGGGTCAGACAATCAGCCCCAGCATTTT. Residues: CASSDGSDNQPQHF.

This clonotype came up many times. The V gene is TRBV12-3 or TRBV12-4, the J gene TRBJ1-5, with D tentatively TRBD1 (5 bases). The ends were cut back, 7 bases at V and 7 bases at J, with 17 bases in the middle. This CDR3 is 14 amino acids long. CDR3: CASTLGGDGQPQHF. The CDR3 DNA reads as TGTGCCAGCACCCTGGGGGGGGATGGGCAGCCCCAGCATTTT.

The chain is built from TRBV9 and TRBJ1-1; no clear D. CDR1 is SGDLS, CDR2 YYNGEE, per germline. The CDR3 is 12 amino acids. V lost 6 bases and J 1 base, leaving 7 bases between the germline ends. The CDR3 DNA is TGTGCCAGCACCGGGGAGAACACTGAAGCTTTCTTT. Residues: CASTGENTEAFF.

CDR3 sequence reads: CASSIWQGEGYTF. CDR3 bases: TGTGCCAGTAGTATTTGGCAGGGAGAAGGCTACACCTTC. The V gene is TRBV19, the J gene TRBJ1-2, with D maybe TRBD1 (5 bases). Germline V gene data show CDR1 as LNHDA and CDR2 as SQIVND (reference sequence). Deletions cut 3 bases from V and 8 bases from J, with 13 bases between. This CDR3 has 13 amino acids.

CDR3 amino acids: CASKREGGGYEQYF. DNA for the CDR3: TGTGCCAGCAAAAGAGAGGGGGGAGGCTACGAGCAGTACTTC. The gene calls are TRBV6-5 and TRBJ2-7; D may correspond to TRBD1 or TRBD2 (6 bases each). Germline assignment: CDR1 MNHEY and CDR2 SVGAGI. The CDR3 runs to 14 residues. Between the trimmed V and J ends, which lost 7 bases and 3 bases, there was a span of 16 bases.

This clonotype has a count of ten or more. This sequence joins TRBV6-2 or TRBV6-3 and TRBJ1-1; 10 nucleotides agree with TRBD1. Germline-derived CDR1 and CDR2 are MNHEY and SVGEGT. V dropped 6 bases and J dropped 0; count of bases not matched to a gene: 1. There are 14 residues in the CDR3. In DNA form, the CDR3 reads TGTGCCAGCAGCGGACAGGGGGTGAACACTGAAGCTTTCTTT. Translation: CASSGQGVNTEAFF.

This clonotype was picked up many times. The gene calls are TRBV7-2 and TRBJ1-1; unclear D gene. This CDR3 region has 12 residues. V was shortened by 3 bases and J by 5 bases, with 7 bases between the two germline ends. Germline V gene sequence: CDR1 SGHTA, CDR2 FQGNSA. CDR3 region: CASSFLGTEAFF. The CDR3, as DNA: TGTGCCAGCAGCTTTTTAGGGACTGAAGCTTTCTTT.

The chain couples TRBV4-1 to TRBJ2-2, with D possibly being TRBD1 (6 bases). The CDR3 runs to 16 residues. Trimming stripped 4 bases from V and 0 bases from J, with 12 bases between. Germline CDR1 and CDR2: MGHRA and YSYEKL. As DNA, the CDR3 is TGCGCCAGCAGCCCCCAGGGGACCGCGAACACCGGGGAGCTGTTTTTT. Amino acids: CASSPQGTANTGELFF.

The chain carries TRBV10-3 and TRBJ1-2; D gene ambiguous. The V gene lost 6 bases and the J gene lost 0 bases, with 14 bases spanning the gap. Germline V CDR1 and CDR2: ENHRY, SYGVKD. The CDR3 contains 15 residues. The CDR3 DNA sequence: TGTGCCATCAGCCTCGTGGGCGAGGCTAACTATGGCTACACCTTC. Amino acid sequence: CAISLVGEANYGYTF.

In its sample, this clonotype was seen a few times. The chain is built from TRBV7-6 and TRBJ1-1; D is unclear. CDR1 is SGHVS, CDR2 FNYEAQ, per germline. CDR3 length: 13 residues. Trimming took 2 bases from V and 3 from J, leaving 7 bases between them. Here the CDR3 DNA reads TGTGCCAGCAGCTTATCCCTATACACTGAAGCTTTCTTT. This codes for CASSLSLYTEAFF. The variable domain in full, with the rest retrieved from reference TRBV7-6 and TRBJ1-1, is GAGVSQSPRYKVTKRGQDVALRCDPISGHVSLYWYRQALGQGPEFLTYFNYEAQQDKSGLPNDRFSAERPEGSISTLTIQRTEQRDSAMYRCASSLSLYTEAFFGQGTRLTVV.

The chain combines TRBV6-6 with TRBJ2-1, with a tentative D call TRBD1 (6 bases). The CDR3 runs to 13 residues. The V and J ends lost 5 bases and 9 bases respectively, with 14 bases between them. Germline-derived CDR1 and CDR2 are MNHNY and SVGAGI (reference sequence). CDR3 nucleotide sequence: TGTGCCAGCAGTACACAGGGTGGGACTGAGCAGTTCTTC. Its translation: CASSTQGGTEQFF.

The chain recombines TRBV18 with TRBJ1-1; no firm D call. CDR1 and CDR2 from the germline V gene are KGHSH and LQKENI. This CDR3 has 13 residues. The V end was cut by 3 bases, the J end by 3 bases, with 8 bases between. The CDR3 nucleotides are TGTGCCAGCTCACCTAACACCGACACTGAAGCTTTCTTT. Its translation is CASSPNTDTEAFF. Using reference TRBV18 and TRBJ1-1 for the parts outside the CDR3, the full variable domain is NAGVMQNPRHLVRRRGQEARLRCSPMKGHSHVYWYRQLPEEGLKFMVYLQKENIIDESGMPKERFSAEFPKEGPSILRIQQVVRGDSAAYFCASSPNTDTEAFFGQGTRLTVV.

The sample holds a few counts of this clonotype. V gene TRBV7-3 combines with J gene TRBJ2-2; D assignment may be TRBD1 or TRBD2 (5 bases each). Germline CDR1 reads SGHTA; CDR2 reads FQGTGA. Between the trimmed V and J ends, which lost 5 bases and 6 bases, there was a span of 16 bases. The CDR3 loop spans 15 amino acids. Written as DNA, the CDR3 is TGTGCCAGCAGCCCAGACGGACGGGGCGCCGGGGAGCTGTTTTTT. Residues: CASSPDGRGAGELFF.

This clonotype came up a few times. The chain is built from TRBV5-1 and TRBJ1-2; D unclear. CDR1 is SGHRS and CDR2 is YFSETQ in the germline V gene. With 4 bases removed from V and 6 bases from J, the gap between germline ends came to 13 bases. The CDR3 is 13 residues long. Here the CDR3 DNA reads TGCGCCAGCAGCCTTCTCGGGGAGGATGGCTACACCTTC. Its protein is CASSLLGEDGYTF.

Comments on this clonotype: One junction end disagrees with the germline gene, perhaps due to a read error. The chain combines TRBV9 with TRBJ2-5; possibly TRBD1 or TRBD2 for D (6 bases each). The CDR3 has 14 amino acids. Per germline, CDR1 SGDLS and CDR2 YYNGEE. CDR3 loop: CASSAQGTGETQYF. The CDR3 nucleotides read TGTGCCAGCAGCGCCCAGGGGACTGGGGAGACCCAGTATTTC.